The clone carrying this T cell receptor beta chain occurred many times. Its antigen is undetermined. CDR3 and TCR beta VDJ profiling relied on a genomic DNA template. TCRdb used MiXCR to reprocess the reads, holding one entry per CDR3 protein. The repertoire holds 200,000 to 250,000 distinct CDR3 sequences, with almost 35% as singletons. This sample was taken from a study of CD8+CD57+ T cells in acquired aplastic anemia. Study results and limitations: There were roughly 28 CD8+ CDR3 sequences that occurred in both patients and controls.

Germline values: CDR1 SGHVS, CDR2 FQNEAQ. V was clipped by 1 base and J by 6 bases, with 7 bases between them. The CDR3 has 13 residues. This clonotype was sampled from a human donor in good health, serving as a control. This chain links TRBV7-8 with TRBJ1-5, with unresolved D. Material for sequencing was sorted CD4+, CD8+, or CD8+CD57+ T cells (not recorded which) from PBMCs. CDR3 sequence: CASSLGVTQPQHF. The CDR3 nucleotides are TGTGCCAGCAGCTTAGGGGTAACTCAGCCCCAGCATTTT.